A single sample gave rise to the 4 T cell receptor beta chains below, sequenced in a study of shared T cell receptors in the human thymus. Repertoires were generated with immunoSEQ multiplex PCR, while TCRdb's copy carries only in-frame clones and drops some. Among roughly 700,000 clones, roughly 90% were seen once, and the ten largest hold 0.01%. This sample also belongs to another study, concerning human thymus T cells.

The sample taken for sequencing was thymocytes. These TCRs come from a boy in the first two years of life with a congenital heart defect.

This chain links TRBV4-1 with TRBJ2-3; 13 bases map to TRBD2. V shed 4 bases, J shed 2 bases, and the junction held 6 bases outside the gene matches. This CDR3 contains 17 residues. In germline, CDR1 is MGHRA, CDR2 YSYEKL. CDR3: CASSRPGLAGLTDTQYF. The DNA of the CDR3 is TGCGCCAGCAGCCGACCGGGACTAGCGGGACTCACAGATACGCAGTATTTT.

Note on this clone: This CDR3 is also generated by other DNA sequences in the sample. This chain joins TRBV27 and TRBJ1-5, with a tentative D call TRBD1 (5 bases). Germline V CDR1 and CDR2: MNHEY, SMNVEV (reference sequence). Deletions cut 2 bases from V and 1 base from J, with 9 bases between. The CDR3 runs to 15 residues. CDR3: CASSLAGMSNQPQHF. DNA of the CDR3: TGTGCCAGCAGTTTAGCAGGGATGAGCAATCAGCCCCAGCATTTT.

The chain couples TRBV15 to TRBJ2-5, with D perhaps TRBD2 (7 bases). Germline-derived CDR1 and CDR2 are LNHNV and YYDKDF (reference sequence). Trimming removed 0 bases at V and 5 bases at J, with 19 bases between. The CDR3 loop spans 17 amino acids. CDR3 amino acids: CATSREAGHPSGETQYF. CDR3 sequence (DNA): TGTGCCACCAGCAGAGAAGCGGGACATCCAAGCGGGGAGACCCAGTACTTC.

The CDR3 region is CASNLSGRTYEQYF. Written as DNA, the CDR3 is TGTGCCAGTAATCTTAGCGGGAGGACCTACGAGCAGTACTTC. V and J are TRBV19 and TRBJ2-7; 10 bases are a match to TRBD2. Germline lookup yields CDR1 LNHDA and CDR2 SQIVND (reference sequence). The CDR3 consists of 14 residues. V trimming: 7 bases; J trimming: 2 bases; junction bases outside the gene matches: 5.